This T cell receptor beta chain was obtained from a study of tumor-infiltrating lymphocytes in oesophageal squamous cell carcinoma. There are 15 residues in the CDR3. Germline-derived CDR1 and CDR2 are MNHEY and SMNVEV (reference sequence). A single record per CDR3 protein comes from TCRdb applying MiXCR to the PCR reads. The data hold roughly 14,000 distinct CDR3 sequences, with almost 50% observed a single time. The sequenced sample was blood. The chain joins TRBV27 to TRBJ2-3, with 7 bases lining up with TRBD2. Gene TRBJ2-7 matches the end of the DNA better, so the J call may be wrong. The source of this sequence is a male donor with esophageal squamous cell carcinoma. The CDR3 DNA follows: TGTGCCAGCAGTTCCAGCGGGACTCCCCCGTACGAGCAGTACTTC. Protein product: CASSSSGTPPYEQYF.